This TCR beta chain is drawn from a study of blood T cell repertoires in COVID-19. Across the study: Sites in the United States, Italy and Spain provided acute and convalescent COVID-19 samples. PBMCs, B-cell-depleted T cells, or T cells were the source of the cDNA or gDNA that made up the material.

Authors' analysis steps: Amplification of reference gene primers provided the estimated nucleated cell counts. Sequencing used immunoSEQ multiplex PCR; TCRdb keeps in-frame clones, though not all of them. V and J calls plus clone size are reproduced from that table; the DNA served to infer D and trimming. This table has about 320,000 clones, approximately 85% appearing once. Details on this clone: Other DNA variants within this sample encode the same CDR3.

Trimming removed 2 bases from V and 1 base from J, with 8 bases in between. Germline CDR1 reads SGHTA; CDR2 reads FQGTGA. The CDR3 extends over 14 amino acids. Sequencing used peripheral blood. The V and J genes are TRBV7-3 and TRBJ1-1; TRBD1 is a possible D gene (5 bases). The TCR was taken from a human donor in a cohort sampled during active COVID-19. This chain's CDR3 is CASSLGAGNTEAFF. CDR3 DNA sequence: TGTGCCAGCAGCTTAGGGGCAGGGAACACTGAAGCTTTCTTT.